Shown below are 18 T cell receptor beta chains from a single sample sequenced in a study of OX40 agonist ivuxolimab in advanced cancers. Repertoires were generated with immunoSEQ multiplex PCR, while TCRdb's copy carries only in-frame clones and drops some. The data hold tens of thousands of clones, with over 90% observed a single time. Sequencing used CD4+ or CD8+ T cells sorted from blood, obtained in a trial of the OX40 agonist ivuxolimab. These receptors originate from an adult with an advanced solid tumor such as melanoma, head and neck, liver or kidney cancer.

The rearrangement uses TRBV27 and TRBJ1-6; D is ambiguous. The V end lost 4 bases, the J end lost 7 bases, and 11 bases lay between the germline ends. The CDR3 totals 14 residues. In germline, CDR1 is MNHEY, CDR2 SMNVEV (reference sequence). The DNA of the CDR3 is TGTGCCAGCAGTTCTTTCACGGGGAATTCACCCCTCCACTTT. Protein product: CASSSFTGNSPLHF.

The chain couples TRBV4-1 to TRBJ2-1; possible D gene TRBD1, 6 bases. CDR1 is MGHRA and CDR2 is YSYEKL in the germline V gene. CDR3 length: 14 residues. V was pared by 1 base and J by 8 bases, with 12 bases between. The CDR3 reads CASSQVVGTHEQFF. CDR3 DNA: TGCGCCAGCAGCCAAGTAGTCGGGACACATGAGCAGTTCTTC.

The chain has TRBV25-1 and TRBJ1-2, with 12 bases matching TRBD1. This CDR3 is 16 amino acids long. J lost 6 bases, V lost 1 base, and 6 bases had no gene match. Germline CDR1 reads MGHDK; CDR2 reads SYGVNS. The CDR3 coding sequence is TGTGCCAGCAGTGAATGGGGGACAGGGGGCAAAGATGGCTACACCTTC. The encoded protein is CASSEWGTGGKDGYTF.

This chain links TRBV7-9 with TRBJ2-7, with 8 bases identical to TRBD1. Trimming at V came to 5 bases and at J to 7 bases, leaving 4 bases not matched to a gene. The CDR3 runs 12 residues. CDR1 and CDR2 from the germline V gene are SEHNR and FQNEAQ (reference sequence). CDR3 region: CASSAGGGEQYF. The CDR3 DNA sequence: TGTGCCAGCAGCGCAGGGGGCGGAGAGCAGTACTTC.

V gene TRBV7-8 combines with J gene TRBJ2-3, with TRBD1 matching over 7 bases. The CDR3 has 16 amino acids. The junction had 8 bases not matched to a gene; V was cut back by 4 bases and J by 1 base. CDR1 and CDR2 (germline): SGHVS, FQNEAQ. The CDR3: CASSSIQGLGTDTQYF. DNA for the CDR3: TGTGCCAGCAGCTCTATACAGGGGCTGGGCACAGATACGCAGTATTTT. Complete variable domain (other parts from reference TRBV7-8 and TRBJ2-3): GAGVSQSPRYKVAKRGQDVALRCDPISGHVSLFWYQQALGQGPEFLTYFQNEAQLDKSGLPSDRFFAERPEGSVSTLKIQRTQQEDSAVYLCASSSIQGLGTDTQYFGPGTRLTVL.

In its sample, this clone was seen many times. The chain employs TRBV7-9 and TRBJ2-2, with TRBD1 identical over 7 bases. The CDR3 covers 19 residues. V trimming: 4 bases; J trimming: 2 bases; junction bases outside the gene matches: 16. Germline V lookup: CDR1 SEHNR, CDR2 FQNEAQ (reference sequence). The CDR3 sequence: CASSSSHRGATENTGELFF. CDR3 bases: TGTGCCAGCAGCTCCAGTCACAGGGGAGCGACCGAAAACACCGGGGAGCTGTTTTTT. Supplemented by reference TRBV7-9 and TRBJ2-2, the full variable domain reads DTGVSQNPRHKITKRGQNVTFRCDPISEHNRLYWYRQTLGQGPEFLTYFQNEAQLEKSRLLSDRFSAERPKGSFSTLEIQRTEQGDSAMYLCASSSSHRGATENTGELFFGEGSRLTVL.

The chain joins TRBV28 to TRBJ2-7, with D tentatively TRBD1 or TRBD2 (6 bases each). The CDR3 length is 16 residues. In germline, CDR1 is MDHEN, CDR2 SYDVKM. V was clipped by 6 bases and J by 3 bases, with 21 bases between them. In nucleotides, the CDR3 is TGTGCCAGCAGCCGGGGGCCGGAATCGGAGGGCTACGAGCAGTACTTC. This gives the protein CASSRGPESEGYEQYF.

The chain uses TRBV10-1 and TRBJ2-3, with 9 bases fitting TRBD2. J was trimmed by 1 base and V by 3 bases; bases with no gene match: 2. The CDR3 is made up of 15 amino acids. Germline CDR1 WNHNN, CDR2 SYGVQD (reference sequence). The CDR3 region has the DNA TGCGCCAGCAGTGATAGCGGGGGCGGCACAGATACGCAGTATTTT. Its protein product is CASSDSGGGTDTQYF.

CDR3 sequence reads: CASSSMRELVETQYF. The CDR3 region has the DNA TGTGCCAGCAGTTCAATGCGGGAGTTGGTAGAGACCCAGTACTTC. J is TRBJ2-5 and V is TRBV27; 7 bases match TRBD2. The CDR3 covers 15 residues. V shed 4 bases and J 4 bases; nucleotides not matched to a gene: 9. The germline gives CDR1 MNHEY, CDR2 SMNVEV (reference sequence).

The chain uses TRBV4-1 and TRBJ2-1, with 9 bases aligning to TRBD1. The CDR3 runs to 15 residues. With 5 bases clipped from V and 5 bases from J, the junction kept 7 bases outside the gene matches. CDR1 and CDR2 (germline): MGHRA, YSYEKL. The CDR3 spells CASSDRTGANNEQFF. The CDR3 DNA reads as TGCGCCAGCAGCGATCGGACAGGGGCGAACAATGAGCAGTTCTTC.

CDR3 sequence reads: CASSQEITNQPQHF. CDR3 DNA: TGCGCCAGCAGCCAAGAGATCACCAATCAGCCCCAGCATTTT. This chain connects TRBV4-1 to TRBJ1-5; D remains unclear. Germline CDR1 is MGHRA and CDR2 is YSYEKL. CDR3 length equals 14 residues. V was pared by 0 bases and J by 3 bases, with 6 bases between.

The chain combines TRBV5-4 with TRBJ1-5, with 12 bases identical to TRBD1. This CDR3 contains 20 residues. V dropped 2 bases and J dropped 0; count of bases not matched to a gene: 12. The V gene's germline CDR1 is SGHNT and CDR2 YYREEE (reference sequence). The chain's CDR3 is CASSLRGRDRGPNSNQPQHF. The CDR3 nucleotides read TGTGCCAGCAGCTTAAGAGGACGGGACAGGGGGCCGAATAGCAATCAGCCCCAGCATTTT.

The gene calls are TRBV27 and TRBJ1-5, with 7 positions matching TRBD1. The CDR3 consists of 15 residues. Germline assignment: CDR1 MNHEY and CDR2 SMNVEV (reference sequence). The V and J ends lost 3 bases and 10 bases, in that order; junction bases with no gene match: 12. The CDR3 loop reads CASSLGQGGFQPQHF. The CDR3, as DNA: TGTGCCAGCAGTTTGGGGCAGGGGGGATTCCAACCCCAGCATTTT.

This clone occurred once. The chain couples TRBV16 to TRBJ2-6; TRBD1 aligns across 9 bases. CDR3 length equals 16 residues. J gave up 4 bases and V 5 bases, and 6 bases lay outside the gene matches. Germline loops: CDR1 KGHSY, CDR2 FQNENV. For the CDR3, the DNA is TGTGCCAGCAGCAAGAGGACAGGGGCCGGGGCCAACGTCCTGACTTTC. This gives the protein CASSKRTGAGANVLTF.

The V and J genes are TRBV13 and TRBJ1-2; 9 bases line up with TRBD1. CDR3 size: 15 residues. The V and J ends lost 5 bases and 3 bases, in that order; junction bases with no gene match: 7. CDR1 and CDR2 (germline): PRHDT, FYEKMQ (reference sequence). CDR3: CASSDTGGAHYGYTF. For the CDR3, the DNA is TGTGCCAGCAGCGATACAGGGGGCGCGCACTATGGCTACACCTTC.

The chain links TRBV6-5 to TRBJ2-3; D is unclear. The length of the CDR3 is 14 residues. Germline V gene lookup returns CDR1 MNHEY and CDR2 SVGAGI. Trimming pared 6 bases from V and 4 bases from J, leaving 14 bases between. The CDR3 DNA is TGTGCCAGCAGCCTGGTTGCTGGGGCAGATACGCAGTATTTT. This codes for CASSLVAGADTQYF.

The chain links TRBV5-1 to TRBJ2-5; 7 bases are a match to TRBD2. Germline V gene sequence: CDR1 SGHRS, CDR2 YFSETQ. The V segment lost 5 bases and the J segment 2 bases; nucleotides outside the gene matches: 9. This CDR3 contains 15 residues. CDR3 protein: CASRLTQRGQETQYF. DNA of the CDR3: TGCGCCAGCAGATTGACCCAGCGGGGTCAAGAGACCCAGTACTTC.

The chain couples TRBV21-1 to TRBJ1-1. TRBV21-1 is listed as a pseudogene. This CDR3 has 14 residues. The DNA of the CDR3 is TGTGCCAGCAGCAAATTGAGGGGGGGCACTGAAGCTTTCTTT. This sequence encodes CASSKLRGGTEAFF.